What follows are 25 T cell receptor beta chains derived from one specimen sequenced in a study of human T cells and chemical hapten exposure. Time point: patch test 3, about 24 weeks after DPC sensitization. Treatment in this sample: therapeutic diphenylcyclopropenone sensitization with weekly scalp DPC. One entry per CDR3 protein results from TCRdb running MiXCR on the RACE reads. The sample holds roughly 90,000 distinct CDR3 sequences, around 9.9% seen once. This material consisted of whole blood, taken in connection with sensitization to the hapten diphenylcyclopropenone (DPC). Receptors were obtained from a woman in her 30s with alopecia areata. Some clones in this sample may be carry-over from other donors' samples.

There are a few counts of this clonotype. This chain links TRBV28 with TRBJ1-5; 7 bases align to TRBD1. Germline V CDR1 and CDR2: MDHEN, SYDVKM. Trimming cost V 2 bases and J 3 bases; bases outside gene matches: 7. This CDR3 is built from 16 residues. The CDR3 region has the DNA TGTGCCAGCAGTTTAGCGACAGGGAGTTACAATCAGCCCCAGCATTTT. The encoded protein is CASSLATGSYNQPQHF.

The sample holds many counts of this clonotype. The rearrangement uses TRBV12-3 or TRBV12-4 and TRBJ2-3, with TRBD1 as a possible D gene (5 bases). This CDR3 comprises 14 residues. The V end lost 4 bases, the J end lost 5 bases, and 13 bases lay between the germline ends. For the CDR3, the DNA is TGTGCCAGCAGTTGGGCCAGGGCGGAAGATACGCAGTATTTT. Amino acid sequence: CASSWARAEDTQYF.

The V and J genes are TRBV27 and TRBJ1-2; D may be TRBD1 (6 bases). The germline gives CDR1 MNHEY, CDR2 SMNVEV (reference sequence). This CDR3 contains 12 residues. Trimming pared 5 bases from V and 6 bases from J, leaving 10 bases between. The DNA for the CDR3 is TGTGCCAGCAGTCCGTCAGGGGATGGCTACACCTTC. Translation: CASSPSGDGYTF.

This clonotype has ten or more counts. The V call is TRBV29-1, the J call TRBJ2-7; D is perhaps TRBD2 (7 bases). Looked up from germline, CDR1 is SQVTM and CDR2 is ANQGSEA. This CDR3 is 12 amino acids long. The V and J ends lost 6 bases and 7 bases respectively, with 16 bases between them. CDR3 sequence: CSVATGRGEQYV. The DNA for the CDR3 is TGCAGCGTAGCAACAGGGAGGGGGGAGCAGTACGTC.

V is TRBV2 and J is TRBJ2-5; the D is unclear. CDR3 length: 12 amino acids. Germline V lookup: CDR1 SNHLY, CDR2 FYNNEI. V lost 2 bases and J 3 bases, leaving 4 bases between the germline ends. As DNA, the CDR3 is TGTGCCAGCAGTGAATTGGAAGAGACCCAGTACTTC. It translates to CASSELEETQYF.

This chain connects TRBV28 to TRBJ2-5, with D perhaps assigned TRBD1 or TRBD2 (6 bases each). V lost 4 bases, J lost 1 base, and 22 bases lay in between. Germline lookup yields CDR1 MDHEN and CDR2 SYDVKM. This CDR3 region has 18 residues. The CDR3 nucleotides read TGTGCCAGCAGTTCCGGGGGCCTCCTCACCGGGGGCCAAGAGACCCAGTACTTC. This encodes CASSSGGLLTGGQETQYF.

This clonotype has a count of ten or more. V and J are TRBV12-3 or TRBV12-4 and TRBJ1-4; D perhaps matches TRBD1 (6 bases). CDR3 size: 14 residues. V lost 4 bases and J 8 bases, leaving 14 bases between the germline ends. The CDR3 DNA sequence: TGTGCCAGCAGTTCAGGGGTTTTCGAGGAAAAACTGTTTTTT. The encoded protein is CASSSGVFEEKLFF.

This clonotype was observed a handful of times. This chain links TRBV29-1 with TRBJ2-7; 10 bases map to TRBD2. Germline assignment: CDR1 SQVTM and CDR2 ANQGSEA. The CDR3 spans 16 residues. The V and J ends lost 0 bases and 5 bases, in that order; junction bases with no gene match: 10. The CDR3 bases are TGCAGCGTTGAAGATCGGGCCAGCGGGAGGGTCAACGAGCAGTACTTC. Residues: CSVEDRASGRVNEQYF.

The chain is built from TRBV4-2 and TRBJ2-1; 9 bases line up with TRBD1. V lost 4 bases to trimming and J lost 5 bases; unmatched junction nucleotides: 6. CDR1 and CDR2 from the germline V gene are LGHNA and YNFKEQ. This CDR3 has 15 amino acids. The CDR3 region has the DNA TGTGCCAGCAGCCCGGACAGGGGATGGGACAATGAGCAGTTCTTC. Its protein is CASSPDRGWDNEQFF.

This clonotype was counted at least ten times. The CDR3 DNA follows: TGTGCCAGCAGCCCGCGGACAGGTAGCAATCAGCCCCAGCATTTT. This codes for CASSPRTGSNQPQHF. V and J are TRBV28 and TRBJ1-5; 7 bases align to TRBD1. CDR3 length equals 15 residues. CDR1 is MDHEN and CDR2 is SYDVKM in the germline V gene. Trimming cost V 6 bases and J 0 bases; bases outside gene matches: 5.

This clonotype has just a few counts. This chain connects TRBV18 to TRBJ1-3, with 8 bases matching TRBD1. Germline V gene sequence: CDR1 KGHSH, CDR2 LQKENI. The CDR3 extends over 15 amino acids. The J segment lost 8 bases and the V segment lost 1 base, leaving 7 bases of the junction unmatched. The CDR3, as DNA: TGTGCCAGCTCACCACAGTCAGGGGGCAAAGACACCATATATTTT. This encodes CASSPQSGGKDTIYF. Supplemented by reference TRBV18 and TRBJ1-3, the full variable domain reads NAGVMQNPRHLVRRRGQEARLRCSPMKGHSHVYWYRQLPEEGLKFMVYLQKENIIDESGMPKERFSAEFPKEGPSILRIQQVVRGDSAAYFCASSPQSGGKDTIYFGEGSWLTVV.

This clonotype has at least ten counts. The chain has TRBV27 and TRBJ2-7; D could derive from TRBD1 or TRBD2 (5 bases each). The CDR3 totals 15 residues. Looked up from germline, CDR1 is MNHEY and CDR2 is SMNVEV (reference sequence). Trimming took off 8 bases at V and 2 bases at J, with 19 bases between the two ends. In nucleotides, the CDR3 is TGTGCCAGCGGAACTCCCGAGGGGAAAGCCTACGAGCAGTACTTC. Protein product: CASGTPEGKAYEQYF.

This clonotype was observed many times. The CDR3 region is CSVQQGADQPQHF. For the CDR3, the DNA is TGCAGCGTTCAACAGGGTGCGGATCAGCCCCAGCATTTT. J is TRBJ1-5 and V is TRBV29-1; possible D gene TRBD1, 6 bases. The ends were cut back, 5 bases at V and 5 bases at J, with 13 bases in the middle. Germline assignment: CDR1 SQVTM and CDR2 ANQGSEA. This CDR3 contains 13 residues.

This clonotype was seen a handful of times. CDR3: CASSYTRQQNTGELFF. The CDR3 coding sequence is TGTGCCAGCAGTTACACCAGACAACAGAACACCGGGGAGCTGTTTTTT. This chain joins TRBV6-6 and TRBJ2-2; D is uncertain. The V end lost 2 bases, the J end lost 1 base, and 11 bases lay between the germline ends. The CDR3 runs to 16 residues. In germline, CDR1 is MNHNY, CDR2 SVGAGI (reference sequence).

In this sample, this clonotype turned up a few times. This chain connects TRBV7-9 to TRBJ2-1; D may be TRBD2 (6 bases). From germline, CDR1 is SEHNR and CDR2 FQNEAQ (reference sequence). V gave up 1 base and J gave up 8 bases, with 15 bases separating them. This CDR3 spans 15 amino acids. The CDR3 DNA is TGTGCCAGCAGCTTAGGCGTTGGATCGGGAGATGAGCAGTTCTTC. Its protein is CASSLGVGSGDEQFF.

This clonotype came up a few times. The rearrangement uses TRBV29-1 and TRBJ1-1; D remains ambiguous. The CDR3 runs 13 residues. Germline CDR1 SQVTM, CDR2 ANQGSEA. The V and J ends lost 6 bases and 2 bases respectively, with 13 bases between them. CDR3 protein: CSVKRQVNTEAFF. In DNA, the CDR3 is TGCAGCGTGAAGAGACAAGTTAACACTGAAGCTTTCTTT.

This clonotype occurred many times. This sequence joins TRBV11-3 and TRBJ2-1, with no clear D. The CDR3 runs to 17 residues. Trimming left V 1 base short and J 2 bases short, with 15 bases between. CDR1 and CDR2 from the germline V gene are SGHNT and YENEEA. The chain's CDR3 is CASSLVFGSTPYNEQFF. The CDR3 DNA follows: TGTGCCAGCAGCTTAGTTTTCGGGTCAACTCCCTACAATGAGCAGTTCTTC.

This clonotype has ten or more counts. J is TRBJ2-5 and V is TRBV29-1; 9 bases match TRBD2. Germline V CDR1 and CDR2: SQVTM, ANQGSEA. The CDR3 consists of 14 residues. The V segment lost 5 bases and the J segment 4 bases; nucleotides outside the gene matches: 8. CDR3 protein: CSVFGGRAGETQYF. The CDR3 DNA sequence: TGCAGCGTTTTCGGCGGGAGGGCCGGAGAGACCCAGTACTTC. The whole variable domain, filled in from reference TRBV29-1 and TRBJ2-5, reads SAVISQKPSRDICQRGTSLTIQCQVDSQVTMMFWYRQQPGQSLTLIATANQGSEATYESGFVIDKFPISRPNLTFSTLTVSNMSPEDSSIYLCSVFGGRAGETQYFGPGTRLLVL.

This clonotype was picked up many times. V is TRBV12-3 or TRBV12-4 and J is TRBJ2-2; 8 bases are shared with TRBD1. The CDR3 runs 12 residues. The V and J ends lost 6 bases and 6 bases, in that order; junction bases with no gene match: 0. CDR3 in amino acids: CASRQGAGELFF. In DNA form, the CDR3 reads TGTGCCAGCAGACAGGGGGCCGGGGAGCTGTTTTTT.

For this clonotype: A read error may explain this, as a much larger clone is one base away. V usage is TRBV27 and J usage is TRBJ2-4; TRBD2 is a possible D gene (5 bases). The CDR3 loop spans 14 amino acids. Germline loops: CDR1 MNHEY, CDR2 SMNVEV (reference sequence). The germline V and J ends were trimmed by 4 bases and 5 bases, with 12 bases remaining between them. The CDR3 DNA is TGTGCCAGCAGTTGGCGGAGCGGCGAAAACATTCAGTACTTC. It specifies CASSWRSGENIQYF.

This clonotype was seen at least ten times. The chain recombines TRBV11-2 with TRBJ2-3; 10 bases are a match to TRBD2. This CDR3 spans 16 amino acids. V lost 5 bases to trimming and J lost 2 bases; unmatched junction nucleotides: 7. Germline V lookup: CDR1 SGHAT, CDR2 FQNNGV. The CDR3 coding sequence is TGTGCCAGCAGCCTTAGGACTAGCGGAAACACAGATACGCAGTATTTT. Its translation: CASSLRTSGNTDTQYF.

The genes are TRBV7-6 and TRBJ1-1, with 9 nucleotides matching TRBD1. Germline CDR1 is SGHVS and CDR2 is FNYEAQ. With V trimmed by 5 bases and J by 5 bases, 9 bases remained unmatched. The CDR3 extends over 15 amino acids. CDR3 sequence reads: CASSALTGGVTEAFF. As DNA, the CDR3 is TGTGCCAGCAGCGCGCTTACAGGGGGCGTTACTGAAGCTTTCTTT.

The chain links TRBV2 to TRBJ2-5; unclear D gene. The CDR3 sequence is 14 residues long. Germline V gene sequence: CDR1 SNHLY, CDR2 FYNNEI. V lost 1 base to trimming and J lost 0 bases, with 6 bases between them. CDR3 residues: CASSEEVYQETQYF. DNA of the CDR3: TGTGCCAGCAGTGAAGAGGTGTACCAAGAGACCCAGTACTTC.

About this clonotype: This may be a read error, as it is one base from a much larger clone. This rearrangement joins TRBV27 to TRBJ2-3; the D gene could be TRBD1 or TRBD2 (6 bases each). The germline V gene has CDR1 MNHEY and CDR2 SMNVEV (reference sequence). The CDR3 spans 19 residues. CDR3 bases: TGTGCCAGCAGTCGACTGGGGGCTTGGGGCGGGACCGTCACAGATACGCAGAATTTT. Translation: CASSRLGAWGGTVTDTQNF.

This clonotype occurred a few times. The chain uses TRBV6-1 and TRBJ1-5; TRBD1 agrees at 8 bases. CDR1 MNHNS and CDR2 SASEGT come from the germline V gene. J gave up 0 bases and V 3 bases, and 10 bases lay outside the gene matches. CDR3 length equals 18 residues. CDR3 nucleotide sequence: TGTGCCAGCAGTGATAAGGGACAGGCAACGTATAGCAATCAGCCCCAGCATTTT. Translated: CASSDKGQATYSNQPQHF.